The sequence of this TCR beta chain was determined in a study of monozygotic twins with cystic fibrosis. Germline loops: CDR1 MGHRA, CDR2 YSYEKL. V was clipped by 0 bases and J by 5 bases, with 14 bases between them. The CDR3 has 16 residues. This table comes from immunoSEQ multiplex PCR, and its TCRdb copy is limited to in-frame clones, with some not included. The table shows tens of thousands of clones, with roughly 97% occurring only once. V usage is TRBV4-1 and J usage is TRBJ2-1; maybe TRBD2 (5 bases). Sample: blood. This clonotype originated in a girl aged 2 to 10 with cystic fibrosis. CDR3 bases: TGCGCCAGCAGCCAAGAGCCGGCGCTAGCCGACAATGAGCAGTTCTTC. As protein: CASSQEPALADNEQFF.